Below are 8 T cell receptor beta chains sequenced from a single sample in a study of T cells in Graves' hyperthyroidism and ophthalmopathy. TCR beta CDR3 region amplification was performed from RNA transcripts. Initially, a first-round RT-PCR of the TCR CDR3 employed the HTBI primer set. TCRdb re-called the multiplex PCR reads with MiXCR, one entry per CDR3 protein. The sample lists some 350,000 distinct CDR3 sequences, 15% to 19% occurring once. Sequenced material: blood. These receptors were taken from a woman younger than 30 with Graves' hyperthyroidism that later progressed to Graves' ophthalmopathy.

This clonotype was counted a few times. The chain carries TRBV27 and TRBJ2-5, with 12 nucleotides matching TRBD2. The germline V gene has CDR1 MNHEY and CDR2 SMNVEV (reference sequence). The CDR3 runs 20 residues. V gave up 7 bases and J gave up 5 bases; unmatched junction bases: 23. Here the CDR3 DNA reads TGTGCCAGCACCTTACTGACTAGCGGGAGACCTTTGTGGTTCGGGGAGACCCAGTACTTC. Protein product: CASTLLTSGRPLWFGETQYF.

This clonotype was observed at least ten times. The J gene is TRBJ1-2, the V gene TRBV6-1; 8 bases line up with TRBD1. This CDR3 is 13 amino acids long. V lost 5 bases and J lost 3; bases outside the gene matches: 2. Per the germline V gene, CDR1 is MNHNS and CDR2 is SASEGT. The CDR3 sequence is CASSRGQDYGYTF. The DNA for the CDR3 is TGTGCCAGCAGTAGGGGACAGGACTATGGCTACACCTTC.

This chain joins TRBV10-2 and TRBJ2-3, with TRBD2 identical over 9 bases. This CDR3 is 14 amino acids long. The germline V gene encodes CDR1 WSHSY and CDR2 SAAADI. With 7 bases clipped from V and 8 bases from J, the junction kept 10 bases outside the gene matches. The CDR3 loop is CASNAGSSGSTQYF. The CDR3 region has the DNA TGCGCCAGCAACGCTGGGAGTAGCGGGAGTACGCAGTATTTT.

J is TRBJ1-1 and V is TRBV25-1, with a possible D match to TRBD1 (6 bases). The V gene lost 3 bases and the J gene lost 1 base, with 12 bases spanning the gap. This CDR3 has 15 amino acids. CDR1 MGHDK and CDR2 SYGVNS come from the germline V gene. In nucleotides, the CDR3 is TGTGCCAGCAGTGAGACGACAGGTGGGAACACTGAAGCTTTCTTT. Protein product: CASSETTGGNTEAFF.

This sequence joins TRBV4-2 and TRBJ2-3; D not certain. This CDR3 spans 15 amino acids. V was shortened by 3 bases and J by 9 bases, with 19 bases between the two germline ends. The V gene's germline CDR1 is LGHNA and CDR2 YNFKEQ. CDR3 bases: TGTGCCAGCAGCCAGGCCCCCATCGAAACAGCGACGCAGTATTTT. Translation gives CASSQAPIETATQYF.

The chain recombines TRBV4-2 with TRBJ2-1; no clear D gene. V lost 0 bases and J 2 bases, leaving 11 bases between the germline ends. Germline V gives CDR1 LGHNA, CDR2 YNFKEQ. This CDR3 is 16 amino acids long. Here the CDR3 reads CASSQDVTRAYNEQFF. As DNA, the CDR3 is TGTGCCAGCAGCCAAGATGTAACGAGAGCCTACAATGAGCAGTTCTTC.

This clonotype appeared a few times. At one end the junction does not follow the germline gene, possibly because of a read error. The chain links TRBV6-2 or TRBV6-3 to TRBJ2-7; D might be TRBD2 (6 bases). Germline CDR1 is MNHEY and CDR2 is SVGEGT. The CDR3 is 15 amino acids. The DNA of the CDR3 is TGTGCCAGCACCCTGATCGCGGGATCTTCCTCCGAGCAGTACTTC. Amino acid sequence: CASTLIAGSSSEQYF.

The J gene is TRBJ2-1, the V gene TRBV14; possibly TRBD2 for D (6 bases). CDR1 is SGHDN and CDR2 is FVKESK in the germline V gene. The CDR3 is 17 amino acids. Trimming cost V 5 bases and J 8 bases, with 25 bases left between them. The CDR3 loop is CASSKGGPGTPLDEQFF. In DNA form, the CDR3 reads TGTGCCAGCAGCAAGGGAGGCCCCGGGACTCCTTTAGATGAGCAGTTCTTC.